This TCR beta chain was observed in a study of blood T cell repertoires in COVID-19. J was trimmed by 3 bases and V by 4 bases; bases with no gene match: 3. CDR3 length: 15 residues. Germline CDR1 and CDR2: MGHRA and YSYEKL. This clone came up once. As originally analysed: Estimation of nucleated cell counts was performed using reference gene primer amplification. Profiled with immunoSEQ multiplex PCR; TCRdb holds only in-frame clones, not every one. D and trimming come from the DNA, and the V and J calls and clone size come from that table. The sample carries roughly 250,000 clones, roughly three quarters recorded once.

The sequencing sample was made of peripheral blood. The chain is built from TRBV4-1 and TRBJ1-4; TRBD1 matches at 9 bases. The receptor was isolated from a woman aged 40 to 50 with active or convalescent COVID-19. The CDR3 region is CASSRGQGSNEKLFF. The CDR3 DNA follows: TGCGCCAGCAGCCGGGGACAGGGTTCTAATGAAAAACTGTTTTTT.